The 7 T cell receptor beta chains listed next were all sequenced from one sample in a study of T cell clones after liver transplantation. The repertoire was sequenced with immunoSEQ multiplex PCR; TCRdb's copy has only in-frame clones and lacks some. This sample has tens of thousands of clones, with roughly 80% found just once. Sequences were derived from CD4+ T cells from blood, sampled just over 45 months after liver transplant. The receptors were gathered from a human patient who received a liver transplant. Some T cells may originate from the graft donor.

The V and J genes are TRBV10-3 and TRBJ1-1; D is perhaps TRBD1 (6 bases). CDR1 is ENHRY and CDR2 is SYGVKD in the germline V gene. V was cut by 5 bases and J by 6 bases, with 13 bases left in between. The CDR3 totals 13 residues. The CDR3 DNA reads TGTGCCATCAGTAAACAGGGAGAGGCTGAAGCTTTCTTT. Protein product: CAISKQGEAEAFF.

This rearrangement joins TRBV28 to TRBJ1-2, with D possibly being TRBD1 (6 bases). Germline-derived CDR1 and CDR2 are MDHEN and SYDVKM. The CDR3 is 14 residues long. V was shortened by 3 bases and J by 4 bases, with 12 bases between the two germline ends. The CDR3 is CASSFEGVTYGYTF. The CDR3 DNA reads TGTGCCAGCAGTTTTGAGGGGGTTACCTATGGCTACACCTTC.

The chain uses TRBV19 and TRBJ2-1, with a possible D match to TRBD2 (6 bases). The germline CDR1 and CDR2 sequences are LNHDA and SQIVND (reference sequence). Trimming took off 5 bases at V and 1 base at J, with 12 bases between the two ends. The CDR3 totals 15 residues. CDR3 loop: CASSLGRGSYNEQFF. The DNA for the CDR3 is TGTGCCAGTAGTCTCGGGAGAGGGTCCTACAATGAGCAGTTCTTC.

The rearrangement links TRBV28 to TRBJ1-5; 8 nucleotides agree with TRBD1. CDR3 length: 18 residues. With 4 bases clipped from V and 4 bases from J, the junction kept 15 bases outside the gene matches. In germline, CDR1 is MDHEN, CDR2 SYDVKM. The CDR3 DNA follows: TGTGCCAGCAGTTCCGAACCTCGCCGGACAGGGTGGAATCAGCCCCAGCATTTT. Its protein is CASSSEPRRTGWNQPQHF.

The CDR3 nucleotides are TGTGCCAGCAGCTCCGAGACTAGTCCCCGAAATGAGCAGTTCTTC. Protein: CASSSETSPRNEQFF. The chain combines TRBV7-9 with TRBJ2-1; D is possibly TRBD2 (6 bases). This CDR3 has 15 residues. From germline, CDR1 is SEHNR and CDR2 FQNEAQ (reference sequence). Deletions cut 4 bases from V and 7 bases from J, with 17 bases between.

The CDR3 reads CASSLEDTQYF. In DNA form, the CDR3 reads TGTGCCAGCAGCTTGGAAGATACGCAGTATTTT. The V and J genes are TRBV5-8 and TRBJ2-3; no clear D gene. CDR1 and CDR2 (germline): SGHTS, YDEGEE. Between the trimmed V and J ends, which lost 0 bases and 5 bases, there was a span of 1 base. This CDR3 is built from 11 residues. Full variable domain (outside the CDR3, taken from reference TRBV5-8 and TRBJ2-3): EAGVTQSPTHLIKTRGQQATLRCSPISGHTSVYWYQQALGLGLQFLLWYDEGEERNRGNFPPRFSGRQFPNYSSELNVNALELEDSALYLCASSLEDTQYFGPGTRLTVL.

V gene TRBV6-5 combines with J gene TRBJ2-7; the D call may be TRBD1 or TRBD2 (5 bases each). There are 15 residues in the CDR3. V lost 3 bases, J lost 2 bases, and 14 bases lay in between. CDR1 is MNHEY, CDR2 SVGAGI, per germline. The CDR3 nucleotides read TGTGCCAGCAGTTATGACCGGGACCACCCCTACGAGCAGTACTTC. Residues: CASSYDRDHPYEQYF.